A selection of T cell receptor beta chains follows, all from one sample in a study of T cell responses to AZD1222 COVID-19 vaccine. Clones were sequenced by immunoSEQ multiplex PCR, and TCRdb holds only the in-frame ones, with some missing. Among about 100,000 clones listed, around 87% were seen once. The sample in question was peripheral blood, obtained on day 0 of AZD1222 vaccination. Receptors were obtained from an adult in good health. CDR3s include the opening cysteine and the closing phenylalanine or tryptophan. The order of the fields is V gene, clone size, D gene, J gene, CDR3 DNA, CDR3 protein. The D gene is left open where the match is weak. Some rows mark clone size as missing; the rest say once, few, many or name a class of expanded clone.

v_gene: TRBV5-4
abundance: .
d_gene: TRBD1
j_gene: TRBJ1-2
CDR3nt: TGTGCCAGCAGCCCTGGACAGGGAAGTGGCTACACCTTC
CDR3aa: CASSPGQGSGYTF

v_gene: TRBV18
abundance: .
d_gene: .
j_gene: TRBJ1-1
CDR3nt: TGTGCCAGCTCTTTCAGGAGGGGGTTGAACACTGAAGCTTTCTTT
CDR3aa: CASSFRRGLNTEAFF

v_gene: TRBV27
abundance: .
d_gene: .
j_gene: TRBJ2-7
CDR3nt: TGTGCCAGCAGTTTAGGCGGGCCCACGAGGGACGAGCAGTACTTC
CDR3aa: CASSLGGPTRDEQYF

v_gene: TRBV5-1
abundance: few
d_gene: .
j_gene: TRBJ1-1
CDR3nt: TGCGCCAGCAGCCGTACACCAGGGAATGGCGACACTGAAGCTTTCTTT
CDR3aa: CASSRTPGNGDTEAFF

v_gene: TRBV6-5
abundance: .
d_gene: TRBD2
j_gene: TRBJ2-7
CDR3nt: TGTGCCAGCAGTTCTTTAGCGGGAGGGGGATACGAGCAGTACTTC
CDR3aa: CASSSLAGGGYEQYF

v_gene: TRBV19
abundance: .
d_gene: .
j_gene: TRBJ1-2
CDR3nt: TGTGCCAGTAGTATTCCGGGCCCCTATGGCTACACCTTC
CDR3aa: CASSIPGPYGYTF

v_gene: TRBV6-5
abundance: .
d_gene: .
j_gene: TRBJ1-2
CDR3nt: TGTGCCAGCATAGGAAGCGACTATGGCTACACCTTC
CDR3aa: CASIGSDYGYTF

v_gene: TRBV5-1
abundance: .
d_gene: TRBD1
j_gene: TRBJ1-1
CDR3nt: TGCGCCAGCAGCCAGGGACAGTTGGACACTGAAGCTTTCTTT
CDR3aa: CASSQGQLDTEAFF

v_gene: TRBV4-1
abundance: .
d_gene: .
j_gene: TRBJ2-1
CDR3nt: TGCGCCAGCAGCGGGGGGGCGAGCTCCTACAATGAGCAGTTCTTC
CDR3aa: CASSGGASSYNEQFF

v_gene: TRBV4-3
abundance: .
d_gene: TRBD1
j_gene: TRBJ1-6
CDR3nt: TGCGCCAGCAGCCAGGGACAGGGCGAAGGCTCCTATAATTCACCCCTCCACTTT
CDR3aa: CASSQGQGEGSYNSPLHF

v_gene: TRBV7-2
abundance: .
d_gene: TRBD2
j_gene: TRBJ2-1
CDR3nt: TGTGCCAGCAGCTTAACCGTTCTAGCGGCAGCCTACAATGAGCAGTTCTTC
CDR3aa: CASSLTVLAAAYNEQFF

v_gene: TRBV2
abundance: .
d_gene: .
j_gene: TRBJ2-1
CDR3nt: TGTGCCAGCAATGTCGCGGCTAGCTCCTACAATGAGCAGTTCTTC
CDR3aa: CASNVAASSYNEQFF

v_gene: TRBV7-8
abundance: .
d_gene: TRBD2
j_gene: TRBJ2-7
CDR3nt: TGTGCCAGCGTCCTAGCGGGGGGCTACGAGCAGTACTTC
CDR3aa: CASVLAGGYEQYF

v_gene: TRBV4-3
abundance: .
d_gene: .
j_gene: TRBJ1-1
CDR3nt: TGCGCCAGCAGCCAAGAGCTGGTGGGGAACACTGAAGCTTTCTTT
CDR3aa: CASSQELVGNTEAFF

v_gene: TRBV5-5
abundance: .
d_gene: .
j_gene: TRBJ1-3
CDR3nt: TGTGCCAGCAGCTTGGCCGGCAACTCTGGAAACACCATATATTTT
CDR3aa: CASSLAGNSGNTIYF

v_gene: TRBV6-5
abundance: .
d_gene: TRBD1
j_gene: TRBJ2-1
CDR3nt: TGTGCCAGCAGTTATGACAGGGACTCCTACAATGAGCAGTTCTTC
CDR3aa: CASSYDRDSYNEQFF

v_gene: TRBV7-6
abundance: .
d_gene: .
j_gene: TRBJ1-1
CDR3nt: TGTGCCAGCAGAGGCTTAGATGGCGGGTTTGACACTGAAGCTTTCTTT
CDR3aa: CASRGLDGGFDTEAFF

v_gene: TRBV5-1
abundance: .
d_gene: .
j_gene: TRBJ1-2
CDR3nt: TGCGCCAGCACCCCCGCTACGGGACTTCACTATGGCTACACCTTC
CDR3aa: CASTPATGLHYGYTF

v_gene: TRBV24-1
abundance: .
d_gene: .
j_gene: TRBJ2-2
CDR3nt: TGTGCCACCAGCGAGGTGGGGACCGGGGAGCTGTTTTTT
CDR3aa: CATSEVGTGELFF

v_gene: TRBV12-5
abundance: .
d_gene: .
j_gene: TRBJ1-1
CDR3nt: TGTGCTAGTGGCAAACAGGGTCACACTGAAGCTTTCTTT
CDR3aa: CASGKQGHTEAFF

v_gene: TRBV11-1
abundance: .
d_gene: TRBD2
j_gene: TRBJ2-1
CDR3nt: TGTGCCAGCAGCCCTAGAAGGACTAGCGGATACAATGAGCAGTTCTTC
CDR3aa: CASSPRRTSGYNEQFF

v_gene: TRBV6-2/TRBV6-3
abundance: .
d_gene: .
j_gene: TRBJ1-4
CDR3nt: TGTGCCAGCAGTTACGCCGGCACAACTAATGAAAAACTGTTTTTT
CDR3aa: CASSYAGTTNEKLFF

v_gene: TRBV13
abundance: once
d_gene: TRBD1
j_gene: TRBJ1-2
CDR3nt: TGTGCCAGCAGCTTAGATCTGGGGGGACAGGGTGACTATGGCTACACCTTC
CDR3aa: CASSLDLGGQGDYGYTF

v_gene: TRBV4-3
abundance: .
d_gene: TRBD1
j_gene: TRBJ1-2
CDR3nt: TGCGCCAGCAGCCACGGGACAGGAGGAAATGGCTACACCTTC
CDR3aa: CASSHGTGGNGYTF

v_gene: TRBV19
abundance: .
d_gene: TRBD1
j_gene: TRBJ2-5
CDR3nt: TGTGCCAGTAGTCCCCGCAGGGGGTCGGGGGAGACCCAGTACTTC
CDR3aa: CASSPRRGSGETQYF

v_gene: TRBV7-9
abundance: .
d_gene: TRBD1
j_gene: TRBJ1-2
CDR3nt: TGTGCCAGCAGCCCCTGGACAGGGGGCGCGGGCTATGGCTACACCTTC
CDR3aa: CASSPWTGGAGYGYTF

v_gene: TRBV27
abundance: once
d_gene: .
j_gene: TRBJ1-5
CDR3nt: TGTGCCAGCAGTTTACGGGGAAGTGGGAATCAGCCCCAGCATTTT
CDR3aa: CASSLRGSGNQPQHF

v_gene: TRBV6-6
abundance: once
d_gene: .
j_gene: TRBJ1-2
CDR3nt: TGTGCCAGCAGTTACGACAGTAATGGCTACACCTTC
CDR3aa: CASSYDSNGYTF

v_gene: TRBV24-1
abundance: .
d_gene: TRBD2
j_gene: TRBJ2-1
CDR3nt: TGTGCCACCAGTGATTTTAAGCGGGGGGGCAATGAGCAGTTCTTC
CDR3aa: CATSDFKRGGNEQFF

v_gene: TRBV11-2
abundance: .
d_gene: .
j_gene: TRBJ2-7
CDR3nt: TGTGCCAGCAGCTCGGACTATTCTGCATACGAGCAGTACTTC
CDR3aa: CASSSDYSAYEQYF

v_gene: TRBV11-2
abundance: .
d_gene: TRBD1
j_gene: TRBJ1-5
CDR3nt: TGTGCCAGCAGCCCCGAGGGACAGAGTCATCAGCCCCAGCATTTT
CDR3aa: CASSPEGQSHQPQHF

v_gene: TRBV4-1
abundance: .
d_gene: .
j_gene: TRBJ2-3
CDR3nt: TGCGCCAGCAGCCAAGATTCCAGTTATGATACGCAGTATTTT
CDR3aa: CASSQDSSYDTQYF

v_gene: TRBV5-8
abundance: .
d_gene: TRBD2
j_gene: TRBJ2-3
CDR3nt: TGTGCCAGCAGCCTACTAGCGGGAGTATCAGATACGCAGTATTTT
CDR3aa: CASSLLAGVSDTQYF

v_gene: TRBV19
abundance: .
d_gene: .
j_gene: TRBJ2-2
CDR3nt: TGTGCCAGTAGCACCGGGACTCGGAACACCGGGGAGCTGTTTTTT
CDR3aa: CASSTGTRNTGELFF

v_gene: TRBV6-2/TRBV6-3
abundance: .
d_gene: .
j_gene: TRBJ2-7
CDR3nt: TGTGCCAGCAGTTACTGGGGCGGCGAGCAGTACTTC
CDR3aa: CASSYWGGEQYF

v_gene: TRBV27
abundance: .
d_gene: .
j_gene: TRBJ2-1
CDR3nt: TGTGCCAGCAGTTCATTTGGGGACACAAGCTCCTACAATGAGCAGTTCTTC
CDR3aa: CASSSFGDTSSYNEQFF

v_gene: TRBV18
abundance: .
d_gene: TRBD2
j_gene: TRBJ2-1
CDR3nt: TGTGCCAGCTCACCAGTAGGACTAGCGGTAAGCTCCTACAATGAGCAGTTCTTC
CDR3aa: CASSPVGLAVSSYNEQFF

v_gene: TRBV11-2
abundance: .
d_gene: .
j_gene: TRBJ2-7
CDR3nt: TGTGCCAGCATCCCCCGGGATTCCTACGAGCAGTACTTC
CDR3aa: CASIPRDSYEQYF

v_gene: TRBV27
abundance: once
d_gene: .
j_gene: TRBJ2-7
CDR3nt: TGTGCCAGCAACTCGAACGGGGCAGGGGCTCACGAGCAGTACTTC
CDR3aa: CASNSNGAGAHEQYF

v_gene: TRBV25-1
abundance: .
d_gene: .
j_gene: TRBJ2-5
CDR3nt: TGTGCCAGCAGTGAATGGGGTGTTGAGACCCAGTACTTC
CDR3aa: CASSEWGVETQYF